The entry that follows covers one T cell receptor (beta chain) sequence. Antigen: not known. The entry originates in a study of shared clonotypes between healthy human individuals. All donors were Caucasian adults living in Nashville, Tennessee. This CDR3 comprises 15 residues. Germline values: CDR1 MDHEN, CDR2 SYDVKM. V was clipped by 6 bases and J by 2 bases; unmatched bases: 3. Whole-study findings and limits: Non-shared clonotypes had lower generation probabilities than those shared by all four donors. Depth was large, yet rarefaction showed that sorted-subset sequencing was incomplete.

Sorted-subset replicate PCR reactions contained roughly 210 ng DNA, corresponding to around 30,000 T cell genomes. Libraries were prepared by immunoSEQ multiplex PCR; TCRdb keeps only in-frame clonotypes and omits some of them. The table includes about 190,000 clones, 66% detected once. The J gene is TRBJ2-5, the V gene TRBV28; 13 positions agree with TRBD2. The source is a man younger than 40 in good health. The specimen sequenced was memory CD4+ T cells sorted from blood. Subset of the sample: CD45RA-negative fraction. The CDR3 here is CASSQGLAGQETQYF. The DNA for the CDR3 is TGTGCCAGCAGCCAGGGACTAGCGGGACAAGAGACCCAGTACTTC.